This entry is about one TCR beta chain. The target antigen is unknown. Trimming at V came to 3 bases and at J to 10 bases, leaving 9 bases not matched to a gene. The germline V gene has CDR1 SGDLS and CDR2 YYNGEE. The CDR3 loop spans 13 amino acids. The PCR made use of 60 Vbeta and 13 Jbeta primers. Sequenced by immunoSEQ multiplex PCR; TCRdb stores in-frame clones only, minus some. Here the sample spans 150,000 to 200,000 clones, around four fifths being singletons. This entry belongs to a study of cytomegalovirus exposure and HLA in healthy donors. General study findings and limits: Some TCR beta chains (roughly 160 of them) were listed as cytomegalovirus-associated. A later analysis appeared to link common viral pathogens to several of the most significant clusters. The study had only CMV serostatus as immune exposure information. Across donors, presence/absence analyses took sequencing depth to be roughly uniform.

Sequencing was done on a sample of PBMCs. This receptor was obtained from a woman in her thirties or forties in good health and CMV-seronegative. The chain employs TRBV9 and TRBJ2-7, with TRBD1 matching 8 bases. The CDR3 bases are TGTGCCAGCAGCGCTGACGGACAGGGACGCCAGTACTTC. It yields the protein CASSADGQGRQYF. The full variable domain, with the rest looked up from reference TRBV9 and TRBJ2-7, is DSGVTQTPKHLITATGQRVTLRCSPRSGDLSVYWYQQSLDQGLQFLIQYYNGEERAKGNILERFSAQQFPDLHSELNLSSLELGDSALYFCASSADGQGRQYFGPGTRLTVT.